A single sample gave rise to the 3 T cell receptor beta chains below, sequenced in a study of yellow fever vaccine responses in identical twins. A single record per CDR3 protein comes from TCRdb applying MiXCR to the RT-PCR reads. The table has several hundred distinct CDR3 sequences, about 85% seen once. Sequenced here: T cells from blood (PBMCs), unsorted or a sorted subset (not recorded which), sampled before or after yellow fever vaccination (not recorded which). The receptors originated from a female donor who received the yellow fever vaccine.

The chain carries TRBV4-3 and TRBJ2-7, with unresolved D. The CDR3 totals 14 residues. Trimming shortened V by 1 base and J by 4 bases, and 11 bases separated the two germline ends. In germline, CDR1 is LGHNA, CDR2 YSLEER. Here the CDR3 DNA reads TGCGCCAGCAGCCAAGTGAAGGGTTCGTACGAGCAGTACTTC. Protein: CASSQVKGSYEQYF.

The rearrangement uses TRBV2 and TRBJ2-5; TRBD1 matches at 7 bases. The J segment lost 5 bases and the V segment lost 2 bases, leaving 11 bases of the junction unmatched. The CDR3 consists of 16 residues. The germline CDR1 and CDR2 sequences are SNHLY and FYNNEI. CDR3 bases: TGTGCCAGCAGTGAACAGACAGGGTATGGTTGGGAGACCCAGTACTTC. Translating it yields CASSEQTGYGWETQYF.

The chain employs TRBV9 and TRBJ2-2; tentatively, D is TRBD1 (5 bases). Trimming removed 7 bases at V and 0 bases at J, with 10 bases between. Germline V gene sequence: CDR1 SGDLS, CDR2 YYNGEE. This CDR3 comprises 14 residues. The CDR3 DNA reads TGTGCCAGCCAGGGATCCCCGAACACCGGGGAGCTGTTTTTT. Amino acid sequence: CASQGSPNTGELFF.